This T cell receptor beta chain was obtained from a study of T cells in women clearing cervical HPV infection. About the research overall: Women with histologically confirmed HPV16-related CIN3 or worse, 2 with invasive cancer, served as cases. Controls' single incident HPV16 infection cleared within 12 months without precancer.

On this clone itself: The read terminates 3 residues ahead of where the CDR3 ends, so the germline J gene completes it.

This CDR3 has 16 residues. Germline loops: CDR1 KGHSH, CDR2 LQKENI. With 6 bases removed from V and 3 bases from J, the gap between germline ends came to 20 bases. Assay: immunoSEQ multiplex PCR; the TCRdb copy retains only in-frame clones and omits some. The sample yields approximately 41,000 clones, of which the top ten take up 7.6%. This receptor was obtained from a woman aged 18-70 years with a cervical HPV16 infection that either progressed to CIN3+ or cleared (not recorded which). Sequencing was done on a sample of blood buffy coat. This sequence joins TRBV18 and TRBJ2-5, with D perhaps matching TRBD2 (5 bases). The CDR3 region is CASSPTLGDNKETQYF. The covered CDR3 bases are TGTGCCAGCTCCCCCACCCTCGGGGATAATAAAGAGACC.